This entry concerns a single T cell receptor beta chain. Antigen unknown. These data are taken from a study of cytomegalovirus exposure and HLA in healthy donors. General study results and limits: In an earlier analysis, most TCR beta V segments were productive about 90% or about 30% of the time.

After removal of 3 bases from V and 6 bases from J, the junction contained 5 bases not matched to a gene. The CDR3 runs to 14 residues. CDR1 and CDR2 from the germline V gene are SGDLS and YYNGEE. No record was made of this donor's CMV serostatus. Primers: 60 Vbeta forward and 13 Jbeta reverse. In the authors' methods: Roughly 11 million shared chains were among the approximately 80 million unique TCR beta chains that a later analysis counted. Some clones are missing from TCRdb's copy, which holds only in-frame ones; the method was immunoSEQ multiplex PCR. Clonal size and the V and J genes are those of that table, whereas D and trimming came from the DNA. Among about 230,000 clones listed, roughly 84% were seen once.

The sample consisted of PBMCs. The receptor was derived from a human donor in good health. V and J are TRBV9 and TRBJ2-5, with 10 positions matching TRBD2. The CDR3 coding sequence is TGTGCCAGCAGCGGCACTAGCGGGATGAAGACCCAGTACTTC. This encodes CASSGTSGMKTQYF. Drawing the rest from reference TRBV9 and TRBJ2-5, the complete variable domain is DSGVTQTPKHLITATGQRVTLRCSPRSGDLSVYWYQQSLDQGLQFLIQYYNGEERAKGNILERFSAQQFPDLHSELNLSSLELGDSALYFCASSGTSGMKTQYFGPGTRLLVL.